A selection of T cell receptor beta chains follows, all from one sample in a study of T cell responses to AZD1222 COVID-19 vaccine. Only in-frame clones appear in the TCRdb table, and some are missing; sequencing was by immunoSEQ multiplex PCR. The sample contains roughly 150,000 clones, over 75% of which appear only once. The source material was peripheral blood, sampled on day 0 of AZD1222 vaccination. The receptors were gathered from an adult in good health. CDR3s include the opening cysteine and the closing phenylalanine or tryptophan. The order of the fields is J gene, D gene, V gene, clone size, CDR3 protein, CDR3 DNA. D genes are given only for firm matches. Expanded clones are given a class, and other clones once, few, many or no size at all.

J: TRBJ2-7; D: NA; V: TRBV6-1; size: NA; CDR3: CASSEVSGPTYEQYF; DNA: TGTGCCAGCAGTGAAGTGTCAGGGCCTACCTACGAGCAGTACTTC
J: TRBJ2-7; D: NA; V: TRBV27; size: NA; CDR3: CASSLGLTYEQYF; DNA: TGTGCCAGCAGTTTAGGACTCACCTACGAGCAGTACTTC
J: TRBJ1-5; D: TRBD1; V: TRBV9; size: NA; CDR3: CASSVTGKNQPQHF; DNA: TGTGCCAGCAGCGTGACAGGGAAAAATCAGCCCCAGCATTTT
J: TRBJ2-1; D: NA; V: TRBV9; size: NA; CDR3: CASSVEERPYNEQFF; DNA: TGTGCCAGCAGCGTAGAAGAGCGTCCCTACAATGAGCAGTTCTTC
J: TRBJ2-2; D: NA; V: TRBV28; size: NA; CDR3: CASSRGEVGELFF; DNA: TGTGCCAGCAGCCGAGGTGAGGTCGGGGAGCTGTTTTTT
J: TRBJ1-4; D: NA; V: TRBV2; size: NA; CDR3: CASVGSTNEKLFF; DNA: TGTGCCAGCGTGGGGTCAACTAATGAAAAACTGTTTTTT
J: TRBJ1-1; D: NA; V: TRBV5-4; size: few; CDR3: CASSRPGTGGDTEAFF; DNA: TGTGCCAGCAGCCGCCCCGGGACTGGTGGAGACACTGAAGCTTTCTTT
J: TRBJ2-1; D: NA; V: TRBV11-3; size: NA; CDR3: CASSILSGQGVEQFF; DNA: TGTGCCAGCAGCATCCTGTCGGGGCAAGGGGTAGAGCAGTTCTTC
J: TRBJ2-1; D: TRBD2; V: TRBV15; size: NA; CDR3: CATSLKVSGLAGYNEQFF; DNA: TGTGCCACCAGTCTGAAGGTATCGGGACTAGCGGGATATAATGAGCAGTTCTTC
J: TRBJ1-2; D: NA; V: TRBV19; size: NA; CDR3: CASSGLRDGYTF; DNA: TGTGCCAGTAGTGGTCTCCGGGATGGCTACACCTTC
J: TRBJ1-1; D: TRBD1; V: TRBV28; size: NA; CDR3: CASSFRGLDEAFF; DNA: TGTGCCAGCAGTTTCAGGGGGCTGGATGAAGCTTTCTTT
J: TRBJ1-2; D: TRBD1; V: TRBV12-3/TRBV12-4; size: NA; CDR3: CAIPQGARGYTF; DNA: TGTGCCATTCCACAGGGGGCGAGGGGCTACACCTTC